These 21 T cell receptor beta chains originate from one sample sequenced in a study of blood T cell repertoires in COVID-19. The table came from immunoSEQ multiplex PCR; TCRdb's copy has only in-frame clones and leaves some out. The table has about 320,000 clones, approximately 85% seen once. The sequenced sample was peripheral blood. These receptors originate from a human donor in a cohort sampled during active COVID-19.

This chain connects TRBV5-6 to TRBJ2-3, with TRBD1 matching over 10 bases. Germline loops: CDR1 SGHDT, CDR2 YYEEEE. There are 15 residues in the CDR3. Germline trimming cut 2 bases from V and 4 bases from J; bases unmatched to any gene: 4. The CDR3 protein is CASSFRDRGPDTQYF. The CDR3 coding sequence is TGTGCCAGCAGCTTTAGGGACAGGGGCCCAGATACGCAGTATTTT.

The chain is built from TRBV7-5 and TRBJ2-7; TRBD1 is the table's D call, not checked against the DNA. TRBV7-5 corresponds to a pseudogene. This CDR3 has 15 residues. The CDR3 nucleotides read TGTGTCAGAAGCCGCATTCGGGACAGCTTCTACGAGCAGTACTTC. Translating it yields CVRSRIRDSFYEQYF.

The table lists this clone with a count of one. The gene calls are TRBV24-1 and TRBJ2-1; 9 nucleotides line up with TRBD2. Germline V gives CDR1 KGHDR, CDR2 SFDVKD. J lost 10 bases, V lost 5 bases, and 14 bases had no gene match. This CDR3 is 16 amino acids long. The CDR3, as DNA: TGTGCCACCAGTGCCCTGGGGAAAGCGGGGGGAGAGGAGCAGTTCTTC. Residues: CATSALGKAGGEEQFF.

This chain uses TRBV5-1 with TRBJ2-1; 13 positions agree with TRBD2. CDR1 is SGHRS and CDR2 is YFSETQ in the germline V gene. CDR3 length: 17 amino acids. V lost 3 bases and J lost 3; bases outside the gene matches: 6. Here the CDR3 DNA reads TGCGCCAGCAGCTGGGGGACTAGCGGGGACATCTACAATGAGCAGTTCTTC. It is translated as CASSWGTSGDIYNEQFF.

DNA of the CDR3: TGCGCCAGCAGCCAGACAGCGGGGGCCACCTACAATGAGCAGTTCTTC. Protein sequence: CASSQTAGATYNEQFF. The rearrangement joins TRBV4-1 to TRBJ2-1; TRBD2 matches 8 bases. The CDR3 loop spans 16 amino acids. J was trimmed by 2 bases and V by 3 bases; bases with no gene match: 6. The germline V gene encodes CDR1 MGHRA and CDR2 YSYEKL.

The chain combines TRBV29-1 with TRBJ1-1, with a possible D match to TRBD1 (6 bases). This CDR3 spans 13 amino acids. Germline V gene sequence: CDR1 SQVTM, CDR2 ANQGSEA. Trimming left V 6 bases short and J 0 bases short, with 11 bases between. CDR3 protein: CSVGDTMNTEAFF. The CDR3 nucleotides are TGCAGCGTGGGGGACACTATGAACACTGAAGCTTTCTTT.

This clone was seen more than once but under ten times. This chain connects TRBV6-5 to TRBJ1-1; weak D call: TRBD1 (5 bases). V lost 2 bases and J lost 6, with 13 bases in between. The CDR3 sequence is 14 residues long. Germline CDR1 and CDR2: MNHEY and SVGAGI. The CDR3 bases are TGTGCCAGCAGTTACGACGACAGCGCAGCTGAAGCTTTCTTT. This translates into CASSYDDSAAEAFF.

The J gene is TRBJ1-2, the V gene TRBV5-1; no reliable D call. Germline V gives CDR1 SGHRS, CDR2 YFSETQ. V dropped 0 bases and J dropped 5 bases, with 11 bases sitting between them. There are 14 residues in the CDR3. The CDR3 region is CASSLATTTYGYTF. The CDR3 nucleotides read TGCGCCAGCAGCTTGGCCACGACGACTTATGGCTACACCTTC.

This chain joins TRBV6-5 and TRBJ1-5; D gene ambiguous. Germline V gene sequence: CDR1 MNHEY, CDR2 SVGAGI. The CDR3 runs 11 residues. V lost 8 bases to trimming and J lost 7 bases, with 9 bases between them. CDR3 loop: CASQTTQPQHF. The CDR3 nucleotides read TGTGCCAGCCAAACCACACAGCCCCAGCATTTT.

The chain combines TRBV7-9 with TRBJ1-5; 8 nucleotides agree with TRBD1. The CDR3 length is 14 residues. Germline CDR1 and CDR2: SEHNR and FQNEAQ (reference sequence). Unmatched junction bases numbered 3, after V lost 1 base and J lost 7 bases. CDR3 sequence: CASSLGQGNQPQHF. The CDR3 DNA sequence: TGTGCCAGCAGCTTAGGACAGGGGAACCAGCCCCAGCATTTT.

The J gene is TRBJ2-3, the V gene TRBV6-1; tentatively, D is TRBD1 (7 bases). Trimming stripped 1 base from V and 4 bases from J, with 12 bases between. Germline V gene sequence: CDR1 MNHNS, CDR2 SASEGT. The CDR3 spans 15 residues. This chain's CDR3 is CASSEGGGGADTQYF. CDR3 DNA: TGTGCCAGCAGTGAAGGCGGAGGGGGCGCAGATACGCAGTATTTT.

The V gene is TRBV19, the J gene TRBJ1-2; D not certain. The germline CDR1 and CDR2 sequences are LNHDA and SQIVND (reference sequence). The ends were cut back, 3 bases at V and 2 bases at J, with 13 bases in the middle. This CDR3 comprises 15 residues. CDR3 region: CASSINVVENYGYTF. The CDR3, as DNA: TGTGCCAGTAGTATTAATGTCGTAGAGAACTATGGCTACACCTTC.

The rearrangement links TRBV27 to TRBJ2-1; 8 nucleotides line up with TRBD2. The CDR3 has 14 amino acids. Germline V gene data show CDR1 as MNHEY and CDR2 as SMNVEV (reference sequence). V lost 8 bases to trimming and J lost 7 bases; unmatched junction nucleotides: 10. CDR3 in DNA: TGTGCCAGCCAACTCGGGGGGGTGTCAAATGAGCAGTTCTTC. Translated, it gives CASQLGGVSNEQFF.

The V call is TRBV7-2, the J call TRBJ2-7, with TRBD1 matching 8 bases. The CDR3 spans 14 residues. V lost 3 bases to trimming and J lost 3 bases; unmatched junction nucleotides: 4. Germline values: CDR1 SGHTA, CDR2 FQGNSA. CDR3 in DNA: TGTGCCAGCAGCTTCGGGACAGGTGTCTACGAGCAGTACTTC. Protein: CASSFGTGVYEQYF.

The chain has TRBV24-1 and TRBJ2-1, with 9 bases that match TRBD1. J was trimmed by 6 bases and V by 2 bases; bases with no gene match: 1. Germline loops: CDR1 KGHDR, CDR2 SFDVKD. This CDR3 is 14 amino acids long. The CDR3 loop is CATSDWDRANEQFF. The CDR3 DNA is TGTGCCACCAGTGATTGGGACAGGGCCAATGAGCAGTTCTTC.

This chain uses TRBV15 with TRBJ1-2; 9 bases agree with TRBD1. Trimming took 3 bases from V and 5 from J; bases not matched to a gene: 1. Per germline, CDR1 LNHNV and CDR2 YYDKDF (reference sequence). The CDR3 runs 13 residues. CDR3: CATSSGTGYGYTF. CDR3 DNA sequence: TGTGCCACCAGCAGCGGGACAGGGTATGGCTACACCTTC.

This clone was counted many times. J is TRBJ1-5 and V is TRBV5-8; 12 positions agree with TRBD1. The CDR3 loop spans 16 amino acids. CDR1 and CDR2 (germline): SGHTS, YDEGEE. The ends lost 7 bases at V and 4 bases at J; junction bases unmatched: 9. CDR3 coding DNA: TGTGCCAGCGGCCGGGACAGGGGGCTGAGAAATCAGCCCCAGCATTTT. Amino acids: CASGRDRGLRNQPQHF. Together with reference TRBV5-8 and TRBJ1-5, the CDR3 gives the full variable domain: EAGVTQSPTHLIKTRGQQATLRCSPISGHTSVYWYQQALGLGLQFLLWYDEGEERNRGNFPPRFSGRQFPNYSSELNVNALELEDSALYLCASGRDRGLRNQPQHFGDGTRLSIL.

The CDR3 DNA sequence: TGTGCCAGCAGCTTCCCAGGGCTCGGGGAGCTGTTTTTT. The encoded protein is CASSFPGLGELFF. V gene TRBV7-2 combines with J gene TRBJ2-2; weak D call: TRBD1 (5 bases). CDR1 is SGHTA, CDR2 FQGNSA, per germline. CDR3 size: 13 residues. V gave up 3 bases and J gave up 7 bases, with 9 bases separating them.

This chain joins TRBV13 and TRBJ1-6; no clear D gene. The germline V and J ends were trimmed by 4 bases and 0 bases, with 13 bases remaining between them. The length of the CDR3 is 17 residues. Germline lookup yields CDR1 PRHDT and CDR2 FYEKMQ (reference sequence). CDR3 protein: CASSSQGRSSYNSPLHF. The CDR3 DNA reads TGTGCCAGCAGCTCTCAAGGGAGGAGCTCCTATAATTCACCCCTCCACTTT.

CDR3 amino acids: CASSEETGMNTEAFF. CDR3 in DNA: TGTGCCAGCAGTGAAGAAACAGGGATGAACACTGAAGCTTTCTTT. The chain joins TRBV6-1 to TRBJ1-1; possible D gene TRBD1, 6 bases. Germline CDR1 MNHNS, CDR2 SASEGT. This CDR3 spans 15 amino acids. V lost 1 base and J lost 0, with 9 bases in between.

The chain employs TRBV5-1 and TRBJ2-2, with D perhaps matching TRBD1 (6 bases). This CDR3 spans 13 amino acids. Between the trimmed V and J ends, which lost 0 bases and 8 bases, there was a span of 8 bases. The germline CDR1 and CDR2 sequences are SGHRS and YFSETQ. The CDR3, as DNA: TGCGCCAGCAGCTTGGTGGGGGCAGGGGAGCTGTTTTTT. It codes for CASSLVGAGELFF.